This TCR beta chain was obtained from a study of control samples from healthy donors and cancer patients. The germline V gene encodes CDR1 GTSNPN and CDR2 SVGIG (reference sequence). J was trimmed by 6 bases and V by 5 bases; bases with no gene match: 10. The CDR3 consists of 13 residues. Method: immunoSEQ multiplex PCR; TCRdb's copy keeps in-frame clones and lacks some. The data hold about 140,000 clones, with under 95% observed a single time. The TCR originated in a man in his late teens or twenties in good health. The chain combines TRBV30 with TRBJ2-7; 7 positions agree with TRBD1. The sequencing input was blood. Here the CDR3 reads CAWARTGVGEQYF. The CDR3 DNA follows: TGTGCCTGGGCCCGGACAGGAGTAGGCGAGCAGTACTTC.